This passage covers 16 T cell receptor beta chains from one sample sequenced in a study of Tregs in tolerant kidney transplant recipients. Generated by immunoSEQ multiplex PCR, the TCRdb table keeps only in-frame clones and is missing some. The sample has 50,000 to 85,000 clones, roughly 92% seen once; the top ten hold 10% to 11%. Sequenced material: CD8+ T cells from blood, taken before the transplant. The source of these receptors is a human donor who received a combined kidney and bone marrow transplant.

This chain uses TRBV2 with TRBJ2-7, with 8 bases lining up with TRBD2. The J segment lost 5 bases and the V segment lost 8 bases, leaving 8 bases of the junction unmatched. CDR3 length: 13 amino acids. Germline assignment: CDR1 SNHLY and CDR2 FYNNEI. The DNA of the CDR3 is TGTGCCAGCGAAGGGCCAGCGGGAGACGAGCAGTACTTC. It is translated as CASEGPAGDEQYF.

This chain joins TRBV14 and TRBJ1-2; possibly TRBD1 for D (5 bases). The germline CDR1 and CDR2 sequences are SGHDN and FVKESK. CDR3 length: 13 amino acids. Trimming shortened V by 1 base and J by 5 bases, and 8 bases separated the two germline ends. CDR3 DNA: TGTGCCAGCAGCCAAGTCGGGGGGTATGGCTACACCTTC. This sequence encodes CASSQVGGYGYTF. Supplemented by reference TRBV14 and TRBJ1-2, the full variable domain reads EAGVTQFPSHSVIEKGQTVTLRCDPISGHDNLYWYRRVMGKEIKFLLHFVKESKQDESGMPNNRFLAERTGGTYSTLKVQPAELEDSGVYFCASSQVGGYGYTFGSGTRLTVV.

This clone was counted only a few times. V usage is TRBV25-1 and J usage is TRBJ2-5, with 11 bases that match TRBD2. Germline V CDR1 and CDR2: MGHDK, SYGVNS. V trimming: 8 bases; J trimming: 2 bases; junction bases outside the gene matches: 4. CDR3 length: 14 amino acids. The DNA for the CDR3 is TGTGCCAGCGCGCGACTAGCGGGACAAGAGACCCAGTACTTC. Translation: CASARLAGQETQYF. Using reference TRBV25-1 and TRBJ2-5 for the parts outside the CDR3, the full variable domain is EADIYQTPRYLVIGTGKKITLECSQTMGHDKMYWYQQDPGMELHLIHYSYGVNSTEKGDLSSESTVSRIRTEHFPLTLESARPSHTSQYLCASARLAGQETQYFGPGTRLLVL.

The genes are TRBV4-1 and TRBJ2-5; 16 nucleotides line up with TRBD2. Germline trimming cut 2 bases from V and 4 bases from J; bases unmatched to any gene: 10. The CDR3 loop spans 19 amino acids. Germline CDR1 MGHRA, CDR2 YSYEKL. The CDR3 region has the DNA TGCGCCAGCAGCCAATTACCGGGACTAGCGGGAGGGCCTCGAGAGACCCAGTACTTC. It yields the protein CASSQLPGLAGGPRETQYF.

The V call is TRBV28, the J call TRBJ2-1, with 10 bases that match TRBD2. The V segment lost 7 bases and the J segment 4 bases; nucleotides outside the gene matches: 13. CDR1 MDHEN and CDR2 SYDVKM come from the germline V gene. This CDR3 has 17 amino acids. The CDR3 reads CASKALLLAGLYNEQFF. The CDR3, as DNA: TGTGCCAGCAAGGCCTTACTACTAGCGGGGCTGTACAATGAGCAGTTCTTC.

CDR3: CASSQDPAGYSMNTEAFF. The CDR3 nucleotides are TGCGCCAGCAGCCAAGATCCGGCAGGCTACTCCATGAACACTGAAGCTTTCTTT. The rearrangement joins TRBV4-1 to TRBJ1-1; no reliable D call. With 0 bases removed from V and 0 bases from J, the gap between germline ends came to 17 bases. The CDR3 length is 18 residues. The germline V gene has CDR1 MGHRA and CDR2 YSYEKL.

The genes are TRBV7-6 and TRBJ1-1, with D uncertain. CDR1 is SGHVS and CDR2 is FNYEAQ in the germline V gene. This CDR3 comprises 14 residues. V lost 2 bases and J 2 bases, leaving 9 bases between the germline ends. The CDR3: CASSLFSGNTEAFF. As DNA, the CDR3 is TGTGCCAGCAGCTTATTTTCGGGAAACACTGAAGCTTTCTTT. Drawing the rest from reference TRBV7-6 and TRBJ1-1, the complete variable domain is GAGVSQSPRYKVTKRGQDVALRCDPISGHVSLYWYRQALGQGPEFLTYFNYEAQQDKSGLPNDRFSAERPEGSISTLTIQRTEQRDSAMYRCASSLFSGNTEAFFGQGTRLTVV.

The chain is built from TRBV5-4 and TRBJ2-7; 9 bases are shared with TRBD2. This CDR3 has 16 residues. The germline CDR1 and CDR2 sequences are SGHNT and YYREEE (reference sequence). The V gene end was trimmed by 3 bases and the J gene end by 0 bases; junction bases not matched to a gene: 7. CDR3 in DNA: TGTGCCAGCAGCTGGGAGCTAGCGGGAAGCTCCTACGAGCAGTACTTC. Its protein is CASSWELAGSSYEQYF.

This rearrangement joins TRBV5-6 to TRBJ2-3; D perhaps matches TRBD1 (5 bases). CDR3 length: 15 amino acids. Germline CDR1 SGHDT, CDR2 YYEEEE. Trimming cost V 3 bases and J 3 bases, with 14 bases left between them. CDR3 in amino acids: CASSYRQMWTDTQYF. The CDR3 DNA follows: TGTGCCAGCAGCTACCGACAGATGTGGACAGATACGCAGTATTTT.

V usage is TRBV28 and J usage is TRBJ1-4; D is unclear. Trimming shortened V by 8 bases and J by 8 bases, and 15 bases separated the two germline ends. Looked up from germline, CDR1 is MDHEN and CDR2 is SYDVKM. The CDR3 covers 13 residues. CDR3 nucleotides: TGTGCCAGCGAGGGAGGAATTCGGGAAAAACTGTTTTTT. This translates into CASEGGIREKLFF.

The chain recombines TRBV9 with TRBJ2-1; the match to TRBD1 covers 10 bases. Per the germline V gene, CDR1 is SGDLS and CDR2 is YYNGEE. The CDR3 loop spans 14 amino acids. Trimming at V came to 4 bases and at J to 9 bases, leaving 7 bases not matched to a gene. The CDR3 reads CASSPRQGAPEQFF. DNA of the CDR3: TGTGCCAGCAGCCCTCGACAGGGGGCGCCTGAGCAGTTCTTC.

In this sample, this clone turned up once. One junction end disagrees with the germline gene, perhaps due to a read error. The J gene is TRBJ2-5, the V gene TRBV5-6; 8 bases fit TRBD2. The CDR3 covers 12 residues. The germline V gene has CDR1 SGHDT and CDR2 YYEEEE. CDR3 DNA sequence: TGTGCCAGCAGCTTGGGACGCGGGAGGCTCCACTTC. Amino acid sequence: CASSLGRGRLHF.

This clone has only one observation. The same CDR3 is also encoded by other DNA sequences in this sample. The CDR3 DNA reads TGTGCCAGCAGCGGTCTAAGGTCGGACAGGGGATCTTCCCCCCTCCACTTT. As protein: CASSGLRSDRGSSPLHF. V gene TRBV9 combines with J gene TRBJ1-6, with TRBD1 identical over 9 bases. Germline values: CDR1 SGDLS, CDR2 YYNGEE. The CDR3 runs 17 residues. V lost 3 bases to trimming and J lost 13 bases; unmatched junction nucleotides: 17.

The V and J genes are TRBV21-1 and TRBJ2-6; the table's D call of TRBD1 was not tested on the DNA. TRBV21-1 is a pseudogene locus. This CDR3 is built from 21 residues. The CDR3 region is CASSRLSKIRDRVAGANVLTF. For the CDR3, the DNA is TGTGCCAGCAGCCGCCTTAGTAAGATACGGGACAGGGTAGCTGGGGCCAACGTCCTGACTTTC.

This clone has a single count. The chain is built from TRBV28 and TRBJ2-4; no firm D call. The V and J ends lost 3 bases and 2 bases respectively, with 14 bases between them. CDR1 is MDHEN, CDR2 SYDVKM, per germline. The CDR3 has 16 amino acids. The CDR3 protein is CASSFVGYSTKNIQYF. The CDR3 DNA reads TGTGCCAGCAGTTTCGTCGGGTATTCGACCAAAAACATTCAGTACTTC.

Only a few counts were recorded for this clone. The chain carries TRBV19 and TRBJ1-5; 8 positions match TRBD1. CDR1 LNHDA and CDR2 SQIVND come from the germline V gene (reference sequence). With V trimmed by 8 bases and J by 1 base, 4 bases remained unmatched. This CDR3 is 14 amino acids long. This CDR3 is CASRTGKSNQPQHF. CDR3 bases: TGTGCCAGTCGGACAGGGAAGAGCAATCAGCCCCAGCATTTT.